This record looks at one T cell receptor beta chain sequence and its context. Germline CDR1 reads SGDLS; CDR2 reads YYNGEE. Trimming at V came to 0 bases and at J to 8 bases, leaving 5 bases not matched to a gene. This CDR3 contains 14 residues. In the original analysis: Quantification of nucleated cells was approximated via reference gene primer amplification. Here immunoSEQ multiplex PCR was the method, and the copy in TCRdb shows in-frame clones only, minus some. From that table come the V and J calls and clone size; the DNA was used to work out D and trimming. The data show over 100,000 clones, over 65% seen once. The data are from a study of blood T cell repertoires in COVID-19. Study details: COVID-19 samples, acute and convalescent, were from the United States, Italy and Spain. The analysed material was cDNA or gDNA that came from T cells, B-cell-depleted T cells, or PBMCs.

The rearrangement uses TRBV9 and TRBJ1-1; 9 bases match TRBD1. This receptor was obtained from an older woman with acute or convalescent COVID-19. The sequenced material came from peripheral blood. The CDR3 loop is CASSVVYGTGEAFF. Written as DNA, the CDR3 is TGTGCCAGCAGCGTAGTATATGGGACAGGGGAAGCTTTCTTT.